The entry below gives a single T cell receptor beta chain sequence along with its context. This entry is derived from a study of blood T cell repertoires in COVID-19. The germline V and J ends were trimmed by 6 bases and 5 bases, with 12 bases remaining between them. The CDR3 runs 12 residues. Germline values: CDR1 SQVTM, CDR2 ANQGSEA. The authors' processing: For nucleated cells, counts were estimated from reference gene primer amplification. Profiled with immunoSEQ multiplex PCR; TCRdb holds only in-frame clones, not every one. The D gene and trimming were derived from the DNA, and the V and J assignments and clone size from that table. The table includes roughly 380,000 clones, approximately 89% detected once.

Sample: peripheral blood. The sequence was collected from a woman aged 60 to 75 with COVID-19, enrolled during active disease. This rearrangement joins TRBV29-1 to TRBJ2-3, with D maybe TRBD1 (5 bases). CDR3 region: CSVDLQGDTQYF. DNA for the CDR3: TGCAGCGTCGACCTCCAGGGAGATACGCAGTATTTT.